This TCR beta chain emerged from a study of graft-versus-host responses after intestinal transplantation. CDR3 length equals 14 residues. V was cut by 0 bases and J by 2 bases, with 7 bases left in between. Per germline, CDR1 MNHEY and CDR2 SMNVEV (reference sequence). Here immunoSEQ multiplex PCR was the method, and the copy in TCRdb shows in-frame clones only, minus some. Counted here are thousands of clones, more than 25% occurring once; the ten biggest clones make up approximately 3.5%. This clone showed up just a few times. Post-reaction, proliferating CD3+CD4+ and CD3+CD8+ responders (CFSE-low) were sorted.

The sequences come from alloreactive CD4+ T cells from a mixed lymphocyte reaction culture, collected before transplantation. Specified subset: CFSE-low proliferating T cells sorted from roughly six-day pre-transplant mixed lymphocyte reaction (GvH or HvG direction). The chain links TRBV27 to TRBJ1-2, with no clear D. The sequence came from a human patient who was an organ donor for intestinal transplantation. The CDR3 here is CASSLSTKNYGYTF. CDR3 in DNA: TGTGCCAGCAGTTTATCAACAAAAAACTATGGCTACACCTTC.